This T cell receptor beta chain was identified during a study of early T cells in non-severe SARS-CoV-2 infection. CDR3 length equals 15 residues. Germline CDR1 and CDR2: DFQATT and SNEGSKA (reference sequence). Trimming pared 1 base from V and 4 bases from J, leaving 14 bases between. TCRdb re-analysed the 5' RACE reads in MiXCR, keeping a single row per CDR3 protein. The profile shows roughly 70,000 distinct CDR3 sequences, roughly 13% of them singletons. The rearrangement joins TRBV20-1 to TRBJ1-3; D uncertain. The clonotype was recovered from an adult who was a healthcare worker with PCR-confirmed SARS-CoV-2 infection or an uninfected control (not recorded which). Sequenced input: whole blood. CDR3 in DNA: TGCAGTGCTAGAGCGGAGGGCTCAGGAGGAAACACCATATATTTT. Amino acids: CSARAEGSGGNTIYF.